One sample yielded the 27 T cell receptor beta chains listed below, sequenced in a study of T cell repertoires in MIS-A myocarditis. Profiled with immunoSEQ multiplex PCR; TCRdb holds only in-frame clones, not every one. The sample contains about 5,800 clones, nearly 80% of which appear only once. The sequencing sample was made of interventricular septum heart tissue obtained at autopsy. The receptors were gathered from a man between 18 and 29 years old with fulminant myocarditis from multisystem inflammatory syndrome in adults (MIS-A) after COVID-19.

J is TRBJ1-6 and V is TRBV7-2; maybe TRBD1 (6 bases). CDR3 length: 15 residues. Germline CDR1 reads SGHTA; CDR2 reads FQGNSA. Trimming took off 2 bases at V and 7 bases at J, with 12 bases between the two ends. The CDR3 bases are TGTGCCAGCAGCTTAAGTCGGACAGCCAATTCACCCCTCCACTTT. Protein: CASSLSRTANSPLHF.

This sequence joins TRBV6-6 and TRBJ1-5; 8 bases are shared with TRBD1. Trimming cost V 0 bases and J 4 bases; bases outside gene matches: 2. CDR1 and CDR2 (germline): MNHNY, SVGAGI (reference sequence). The CDR3 extends over 15 amino acids. This CDR3 reads CASSYSDRVNQPQHF. The DNA for the CDR3 is TGTGCCAGCAGTTACTCGGACAGGGTTAATCAGCCCCAGCATTTT.

This clone has just a few counts. The J gene is TRBJ2-7, the V gene TRBV27; D might be TRBD2 (6 bases). Germline CDR1 is MNHEY and CDR2 is SMNVEV (reference sequence). V was trimmed by 4 bases and J by 5 bases, leaving 15 bases between them. The CDR3 is 14 residues long. This CDR3 is CASSSIGLIHEQYF. CDR3 nucleotide sequence: TGTGCCAGCAGTTCAATCGGACTAATCCACGAGCAGTACTTC.

This chain joins TRBV9 and TRBJ1-2; unclear D gene. The CDR3 extends over 15 amino acids. Looked up from germline, CDR1 is SGDLS and CDR2 is YYNGEE. V shed 0 bases and J shed 4 bases, with 13 bases lying between them. The CDR3 nucleotides are TGTGCCAGCAGCGTAGCTCCGGCAGAGTCCTATGGCTACACCTTC. It specifies CASSVAPAESYGYTF.

This clone was detected a few times. A read error may produce the germline difference seen at one junction end. CDR3 sequence: CASSLEEGARNF. The CDR3 coding sequence is TGTGCCAGCAGTTTGGAAGAAGGGGCTCGGAATTTT. The chain combines TRBV28 with TRBJ1-4, with TRBD1 as a possible D gene (5 bases). CDR3 length equals 12 residues. Germline assignment: CDR1 MDHEN and CDR2 SYDVKM.

J is TRBJ2-3 and V is TRBV29-1, with D unclear. Germline CDR1 is SQVTM and CDR2 is ANQGSEA. Trimming removed 4 bases at V and 0 bases at J, with 14 bases between. The CDR3 has 15 residues. DNA of the CDR3: TGCAGCGTTGTGTTTTTACGGCCTAGCACAGATACGCAGTATTTT. This gives the protein CSVVFLRPSTDTQYF.

The J gene is TRBJ2-5, the V gene TRBV4-2; TRBD2 matches at 8 bases. Looked up from germline, CDR1 is LGHNA and CDR2 is YNFKEQ. The CDR3 runs 15 residues. J gave up 4 bases and V 4 bases, and 8 bases lay outside the gene matches. The CDR3 nucleotides are TGTGCCAGCAGCCTCTTCGGGGGGGCGGGAGAGACCCAGTACTTC. This translates into CASSLFGGAGETQYF.

In this sample, this clone turned up a few times. For the CDR3, the DNA is TGTGCCAGCAGCTTATATCAGGGCGTTTATTCTGAAGCTTTCTTT. This encodes CASSLYQGVYSEAFF. The rearrangement links TRBV5-6 to TRBJ1-1, with D possibly matching TRBD1 (5 bases). V was trimmed by 2 bases and J by 6 bases, leaving 17 bases between them. The length of the CDR3 is 15 residues. Germline CDR1 reads SGHDT; CDR2 reads YYEEEE.

J is TRBJ1-5 and V is TRBV6-5, with D possibly matching TRBD1 (6 bases). Germline CDR1 and CDR2: MNHEY and SVGAGI. The CDR3 consists of 14 residues. Trimming cost V 5 bases and J 6 bases, with 14 bases left between them. The CDR3: CASSSNTGFQPQHF. The CDR3, as DNA: TGTGCCAGCAGTAGTAACACAGGGTTTCAGCCCCAGCATTTT.

This chain connects TRBV7-9 to TRBJ2-4; D possibly corresponds to TRBD2 (5 bases). V lost 8 bases and J 7 bases, leaving 18 bases between the germline ends. The CDR3 has 14 residues. The V gene's germline CDR1 is SEHNR and CDR2 FQNEAQ (reference sequence). The CDR3 DNA is TGTGCCAGCTCCAGCGGCCCACCGGAGAACATTCAGTACTTC. Translating it yields CASSSGPPENIQYF.

This clone was counted only a few times. V gene TRBV4-2 combines with J gene TRBJ1-2; 9 bases map to TRBD1. V shed 3 bases and J 7 bases; nucleotides not matched to a gene: 9. This CDR3 region has 15 residues. Germline-derived CDR1 and CDR2 are LGHNA and YNFKEQ. The CDR3 nucleotides read TGTGCCAGCAGCCATACCTCCGGGACAGGGAGTGGCTACACCTTC. This sequence encodes CASSHTSGTGSGYTF.

This chain connects TRBV28 to TRBJ2-4; 7 nucleotides align to TRBD1. The CDR3 extends over 16 amino acids. V gave up 6 bases and J gave up 5 bases; unmatched junction bases: 13. Germline loops: CDR1 MDHEN, CDR2 SYDVKM. The CDR3 spells CASSPYRGKGENIQYF. The CDR3 coding sequence is TGTGCCAGCAGCCCTTACAGGGGTAAGGGGGAAAACATTCAGTACTTC.

The chain uses TRBV27 and TRBJ2-5, with TRBD2 as a possible D gene (6 bases). The CDR3 is 16 residues long. Per the germline V gene, CDR1 is MNHEY and CDR2 is SMNVEV (reference sequence). V lost 1 base to trimming and J lost 4 bases, with 16 bases between them. CDR3 sequence reads: CASSLLGRDNLETQYF. The CDR3 DNA sequence: TGTGCCAGCAGTTTATTGGGGCGGGATAATCTAGAGACCCAGTACTTC.

The J gene is TRBJ1-2, the V gene TRBV2, with D possibly TRBD1 on 5 matching bases. CDR3 length: 12 residues. Germline-derived CDR1 and CDR2 are SNHLY and FYNNEI. The V end was cut by 7 bases, the J end by 4 bases, with 10 bases between. The CDR3 DNA is TGTGCCAGCAAGGGACGCCGCTATGGCTACACCTTC. Protein product: CASKGRRYGYTF.

This clone was recorded once. V and J are TRBV4-3 and TRBJ2-5, with D uncertain. The germline V and J ends were trimmed by 0 bases and 4 bases, with 12 bases remaining between them. There are 15 residues in the CDR3. The germline V gene has CDR1 LGHNA and CDR2 YSLEER. CDR3 residues: CASSQDQARSETQYF. The CDR3 DNA sequence: TGCGCCAGCAGCCAAGATCAGGCGAGGTCAGAGACCCAGTACTTC.

This chain links TRBV2 with TRBJ1-4; D gene uncertain. The CDR3 contains 13 residues. Trimming removed 7 bases from V and 7 bases from J, with 13 bases in between. Germline V CDR1 and CDR2: SNHLY, FYNNEI. The CDR3 DNA reads as TGTGCCAGCATGTTGGATAGTAGTGAAAAACTGTTTTTT. It translates to CASMLDSSEKLFF.

This sequence joins TRBV28 and TRBJ2-7, with a possible D match to TRBD1 (5 bases). CDR1 is MDHEN, CDR2 SYDVKM, per germline. The V end lost 5 bases, the J end lost 6 bases, and 14 bases lay between the germline ends. The CDR3 has 13 amino acids. CDR3 DNA: TGTGCCAGCAGTCCGGGTTCAGGGCCCGAGCAGTACTTC. This encodes CASSPGSGPEQYF.

The chain recombines TRBV3-1 (or the pseudogene TRBV3-2) with TRBJ2-5; perhaps TRBD2 as D (6 bases). This CDR3 contains 15 residues. V was pared by 4 bases and J by 1 base, with 13 bases between. Germline V gene sequence: CDR1 LGHDT, CDR2 YNNKEL (reference sequence). This chain's CDR3 is CASSLQYGGQETQYF. The CDR3, as DNA: TGTGCCAGCAGCCTCCAATACGGGGGCCAAGAGACCCAGTACTTC.

The genes are TRBV11-2 and TRBJ2-2; 10 bases fit TRBD1. Germline V gene sequence: CDR1 SGHAT, CDR2 FQNNGV. The CDR3 is made up of 16 amino acids. V was pared by 5 bases and J by 3 bases, with 6 bases of the junction left unmatched. The CDR3: CASSARTGGDTGELFF. The CDR3 DNA sequence: TGTGCCAGCAGCGCCCGGACAGGGGGGGACACCGGGGAGCTGTTTTTT.

The chain recombines TRBV6-2 or TRBV6-3 with TRBJ2-3; D remains ambiguous. The germline V gene encodes CDR1 MNHEY and CDR2 SVGEGT. Trimming left V 4 bases short and J 7 bases short, with 15 bases between. The CDR3 runs to 14 residues. CDR3 nucleotide sequence: TGTGCCAGCAGTTTTTCCCTTCGACTGAATACGCAGTATTTT. It specifies CASSFSLRLNTQYF.

This clone was counted a single time. The chain carries TRBV9 and TRBJ2-4, with TRBD1 matching over 8 bases. Germline CDR1 reads SGDLS; CDR2 reads YYNGEE. This CDR3 contains 14 residues. V was pared by 2 bases and J by 8 bases, with 6 bases of the junction left unmatched. The chain's CDR3 is CASSVLDRGDIQYF. CDR3 in DNA: TGTGCCAGCAGCGTCCTTGACAGGGGAGACATTCAGTACTTC.

The rearrangement links TRBV24-1 to TRBJ2-3; possibly TRBD1 for D (5 bases). CDR3 size: 13 residues. The germline CDR1 and CDR2 sequences are KGHDR and SFDVKD. The V end lost 0 bases, the J end lost 6 bases, and 6 bases lay between the germline ends. CDR3 in amino acids: CATSDLGADTQYF. CDR3 sequence (DNA): TGTGCCACCAGTGATTTGGGGGCTGATACGCAGTATTTT.

V is TRBV5-4 and J is TRBJ2-1; the D call may be TRBD1 or TRBD2 (5 bases each). Germline values: CDR1 SGHNT, CDR2 YYREEE (reference sequence). The CDR3 has 15 residues. V was cut by 4 bases and J by 2 bases, with 13 bases left in between. The CDR3: CASSPHGGTYNEQFF. In DNA, the CDR3 is TGTGCCAGCAGCCCGCATGGGGGTACCTACAATGAGCAGTTCTTC.

The CDR3 coding sequence is TGTGCCATCAGTGAGCCGGGACTGTCGGGAGGTAATGAAAAACTGTTTTTT. Translation gives CAISEPGLSGGNEKLFF. The chain couples TRBV10-3 to TRBJ1-4; D might be TRBD1 (5 bases). The CDR3 covers 17 residues. In germline, CDR1 is ENHRY, CDR2 SYGVKD. V was clipped by 2 bases and J by 4 bases, with 17 bases between them.

The gene calls are TRBV6-1 and TRBJ1-1, with 10 positions matching TRBD1. J was trimmed by 5 bases and V by 1 base; bases with no gene match: 13. The germline V gene encodes CDR1 MNHNS and CDR2 SASEGT. This CDR3 is 18 amino acids long. DNA for the CDR3: TGTGCCAGCAGTGAAGGCTCGACAGGGGGCATTTTTTGGACTGAAGCTTTCTTT. Encoded protein: CASSEGSTGGIFWTEAFF.

The V and J genes are TRBV11-2 and TRBJ2-7, with D perhaps matching TRBD2 (6 bases). Germline loops: CDR1 SGHAT, CDR2 FQNNGV. This CDR3 is 13 amino acids long. Trimming removed 5 bases at V and 2 bases at J, with 10 bases between. The CDR3 nucleotides read TGTGCCAGCAGCCCGGGGACTGCCTACGAGCAGTACTTC. As protein: CASSPGTAYEQYF.

The rearrangement uses TRBV19 and TRBJ1-3; D call uncertain. Trimming pared 6 bases from V and 8 bases from J, leaving 20 bases between. CDR3 length: 15 residues. Germline values: CDR1 LNHDA, CDR2 SQIVND (reference sequence). The CDR3 here is CASSLTAASKDTIYF. The DNA for the CDR3 is TGTGCCAGTAGCCTGACGGCTGCGTCCAAAGACACCATATATTTT.